The T cell receptor (beta chain) described here comes from a study of T cells in Graves' hyperthyroidism and ophthalmopathy. TCR beta CDR3 regions were amplified from RNA. RT-PCR in the first round (using the HTBI primer set) targeted the TCR CDR3. MiXCR, run by TCRdb on the multiplex PCR reads, gives a single entry per CDR3 protein. The table shows 350,000 or so distinct CDR3 sequences, with over 20% occurring only once. Broader study findings: Through a model of 13 V-J features, ophthalmopathy was separated from stable hyperthyroidism.

Trimming removed 7 bases from V and 3 bases from J; junction bases left unmatched: 8. This CDR3 has 16 residues. A few counts support this clonotype. Its antigen is unidentified. Patients were excluded for uncontrolled infection, other autoimmune disease, pregnancy or lactation. Thyroid ultrasound and orbital computed tomography, with clinical symptoms and serum thyroxine and TRAb, informed diagnoses. The sequence came from a woman between 45 and 60 years old with Graves' hyperthyroidism. Source material: blood. The chain has TRBV12-3 or TRBV12-4 and TRBJ2-2; 10 positions agree with TRBD2. The CDR3 region is CASTPLAGADTGELFF. The CDR3 region has the DNA TGTGCCAGCACCCCGCTAGCGGGAGCTGACACCGGGGAGCTGTTTTTT.